Listed below are T cell receptor beta chains from one sample, sequenced in a study of Tregs in tolerant kidney transplant recipients. The antigens for these receptors are not known. TCRdb's copy holds only in-frame clones and misses some; the assay was immunoSEQ multiplex PCR. In the table there are approximately 19,000 clones, less than 70% of which are singletons. Sequences were obtained from Tregs from blood cultured with allogeneic cells. These TCRs come from a human donor in good health. CDR3s include the opening cysteine and the closing phenylalanine or tryptophan. The size entry is marked missing in some rows and otherwise reads once, few, many or a size class.

clone_size: .
cdr3_length: 16
j_call: TRBJ1-6
v_call: TRBV5-8
cdr3_aa: CASSWLGGWKNSPLHF

clone_size: .
cdr3_length: 16
j_call: TRBJ2-7
v_call: TRBV30
cdr3_aa: CAWSPGWIAPSYEQYF

clone_size: .
cdr3_length: 16
j_call: TRBJ2-2
v_call: TRBV6-5
cdr3_aa: CASSYLPGLIPGELFF

clone_size: .
cdr3_length: 12
j_call: TRBJ1-3
v_call: TRBV6-5
cdr3_aa: CASTLNQNTIYF

clone_size: medium-sized
cdr3_length: 15
j_call: TRBJ1-1
v_call: TRBV21-1
cdr3_aa: CASSRGTGENTEAFF

clone_size: few
cdr3_length: 16
j_call: TRBJ2-1
v_call: TRBV19
cdr3_aa: CASTLAPGTSISEQFF

clone_size: .
cdr3_length: 12
j_call: TRBJ2-3
v_call: TRBV7-9
cdr3_aa: CASSLFAETQYF

clone_size: .
cdr3_length: 13
j_call: TRBJ1-6
v_call: TRBV30
cdr3_aa: CAWSNGNNSPLHF

clone_size: .
cdr3_length: 15
j_call: TRBJ1-2
v_call: TRBV4-2
cdr3_aa: CASSQTGGWGYGYTF

clone_size: .
cdr3_length: 13
j_call: TRBJ2-2
v_call: TRBV29-1
cdr3_aa: CSVDRGNTGELFF